One and the same sample provided the 11 T cell receptor beta chains below, sequenced in a study of CD8 T cells in Susac syndrome. Random hexamers were used to reverse transcribe 0.5 to 1 ug of RNA. TCRdb recomputed calls from the immunoSEQ multiplex PCR reads with MiXCR, one row per CDR3 protein. In the table there are some 260,000 distinct CDR3 sequences, 85% to 95% of which are singletons. The sequenced sample was CD4+ T cells from PBMCs. The receptors were gathered from a human donor with multiple sclerosis.

The chain employs TRBV5-6 and TRBJ2-5, with a weak D call TRBD2 (5 bases). Trimming shortened V by 4 bases and J by 0 bases, and 10 bases separated the two germline ends. This CDR3 has 14 amino acids. Germline assignment: CDR1 SGHDT and CDR2 YYEEEE. CDR3 sequence reads: CASSPREYQETQYF. The CDR3 coding sequence is TGTGCCAGCAGCCCGAGGGAGTACCAAGAGACCCAGTACTTC.

The sample holds one count of this clonotype. This chain joins TRBV12-3 or TRBV12-4 and TRBJ1-2, with 7 positions matching TRBD1. The CDR3 consists of 12 residues. V gave up 6 bases and J gave up 5 bases; unmatched junction bases: 3. CDR3 sequence (DNA): TGTGCCAGCAGACAGGGGCTATATGGCTACACCTTC. Protein sequence: CASRQGLYGYTF.

About this clonotype itself: One end of the junction does not line up with germline, which may come from a read error. The chain employs TRBV20-1 and TRBJ1-3, with D possibly TRBD1 on 5 matching bases. Germline V lookup: CDR1 DFQATT, CDR2 SNEGSKA (reference sequence). This CDR3 has 13 residues. In DNA, the CDR3 is TGCAGTGCTCCAGGGAGTTCTGAAAACACCATATATTTT. It codes for CSAPGSSENTIYF.

This clonotype was observed a single time. V and J are TRBV13 and TRBJ1-1, with TRBD1 matching over 10 bases. From germline, CDR1 is PRHDT and CDR2 FYEKMQ (reference sequence). V was pared by 0 bases and J by 5 bases, with 3 bases of the junction left unmatched. The CDR3 runs 15 residues. The CDR3 region has the DNA TGTGCCAGCAGCTTAGGTGGGACAGGGGTGACTGAAGCTTTCTTT. Protein: CASSLGGTGVTEAFF.

J is TRBJ2-3 and V is TRBV3-1; D remains ambiguous. The CDR3 sequence is 14 residues long. In germline, CDR1 is LGHDT, CDR2 YNNKEL (reference sequence). V gave up 3 bases and J gave up 2 bases, with 9 bases separating them. CDR3 nucleotides: TGTGCCAGCAGCCAGGGCCCTAACACAGATACGCAGTATTTT. Encoded protein: CASSQGPNTDTQYF.

The V and J genes are TRBV4-1 and TRBJ2-1, with D possibly TRBD1 on 6 matching bases. The CDR3 is 17 amino acids. Germline V gene lookup returns CDR1 MGHRA and CDR2 YSYEKL. V was pared by 1 base and J by 0 bases, with 13 bases between. For the CDR3, the DNA is TGCGCCAGCAGCCAAGGGACAGCCAGTGGCTCCTACAATGAGCAGTTCTTC. The encoded protein is CASSQGTASGSYNEQFF.

The rearrangement joins TRBV5-1 to TRBJ2-5; D is possibly TRBD1 or TRBD2 (5 bases each). Trimming cost V 4 bases and J 5 bases, with 18 bases left between them. Germline CDR1 SGHRS, CDR2 YFSETQ. This CDR3 region has 15 residues. CDR3 in amino acids: CASSLSVLGRETQYF. The CDR3 DNA is TGCGCCAGCAGCCTATCGGTTTTGGGACGGGAGACCCAGTACTTC. The complete variable domain, with remaining parts taken from reference TRBV5-1 and TRBJ2-5, reads KAGVTQTPRYLIKTRGQQVTLSCSPISGHRSVSWYQQTPGQGLQFLFEYFSETQRNKGNFPGRFSGRQFSNSRSEMNVSTLELGDSALYLCASSLSVLGRETQYFGPGTRLLVL.

The chain recombines TRBV29-1 with TRBJ2-3; D remains unclear. Germline V gene sequence: CDR1 SQVTM, CDR2 ANQGSEA. The V gene lost 2 bases and the J gene lost 1 base, with 7 bases spanning the gap. The CDR3 runs to 13 residues. CDR3 sequence reads: CSVERQGTDTQYF. The CDR3 DNA sequence: TGCAGCGTTGAAAGGCAGGGCACAGATACGCAGTATTTT.

The chain links TRBV27 to TRBJ2-1; TRBD2 agrees at 9 bases. The V gene end was trimmed by 5 bases and the J gene end by 8 bases; junction bases not matched to a gene: 7. Germline values: CDR1 MNHEY, CDR2 SMNVEV (reference sequence). The CDR3 has 14 residues. The CDR3 reads CASSGRGGADEQFF. CDR3 nucleotides: TGTGCCAGCAGTGGACGCGGGGGGGCCGATGAGCAGTTCTTC.

This rearrangement joins TRBV9 to TRBJ1-1; D uncertain. Germline CDR1 and CDR2: SGDLS and YYNGEE. This CDR3 region has 12 residues. V was pared by 0 bases and J by 8 bases, with 8 bases between. This CDR3 is CASSVGVGEAFF. As DNA, the CDR3 is TGTGCCAGCAGCGTAGGGGTAGGGGAAGCTTTCTTT.

The genes are TRBV18 and TRBJ1-1; D gene unclear. CDR1 and CDR2 (germline): KGHSH, LQKENI. This CDR3 is 13 amino acids long. Trimming stripped 3 bases from V and 2 bases from J, with 7 bases between. CDR3 sequence (DNA): TGTGCCAGCTCACCGGAGCTAAACACTGAAGCTTTCTTT. Translated, it gives CASSPELNTEAFF.